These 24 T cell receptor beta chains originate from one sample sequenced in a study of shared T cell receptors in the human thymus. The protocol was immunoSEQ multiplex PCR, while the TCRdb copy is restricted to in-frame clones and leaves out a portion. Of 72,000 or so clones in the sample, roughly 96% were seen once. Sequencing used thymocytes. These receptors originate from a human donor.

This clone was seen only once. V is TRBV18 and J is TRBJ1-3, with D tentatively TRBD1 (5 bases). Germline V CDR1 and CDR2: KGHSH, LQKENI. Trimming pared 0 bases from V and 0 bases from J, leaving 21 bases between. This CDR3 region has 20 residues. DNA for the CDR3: TGTGCCAGCTCACCACCGCAGGACATACGCCTTTTATCCTCTGGAAACACCATATATTTT. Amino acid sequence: CASSPPQDIRLLSSGNTIYF. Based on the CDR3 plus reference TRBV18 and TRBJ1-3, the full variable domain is NAGVMQNPRHLVRRRGQEARLRCSPMKGHSHVYWYRQLPEEGLKFMVYLQKENIIDESGMPKERFSAEFPKEGPSILRIQQVVRGDSAAYFCASSPPQDIRLLSSGNTIYFGEGSWLTVV.

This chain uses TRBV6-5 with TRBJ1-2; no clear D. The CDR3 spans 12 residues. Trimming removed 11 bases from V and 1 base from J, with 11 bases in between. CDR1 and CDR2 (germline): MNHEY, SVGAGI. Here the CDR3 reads CACRALNYGYTF. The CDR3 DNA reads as TGTGCCTGTCGAGCCCTTAACTATGGCTACACCTTC.

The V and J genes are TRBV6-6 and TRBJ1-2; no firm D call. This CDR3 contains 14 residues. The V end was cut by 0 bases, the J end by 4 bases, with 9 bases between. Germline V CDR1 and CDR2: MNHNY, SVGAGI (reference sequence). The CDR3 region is CASSYSRQLYGYTF. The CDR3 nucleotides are TGTGCCAGCAGTTACTCGAGGCAGCTCTATGGCTACACCTTC.

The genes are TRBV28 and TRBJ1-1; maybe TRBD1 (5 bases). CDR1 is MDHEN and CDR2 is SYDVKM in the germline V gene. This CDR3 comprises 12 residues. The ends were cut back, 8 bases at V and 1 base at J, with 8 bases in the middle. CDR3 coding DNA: TGTGCCAGCCGGGGGACGAACACTGAAGCTTTCTTT. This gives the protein CASRGTNTEAFF.

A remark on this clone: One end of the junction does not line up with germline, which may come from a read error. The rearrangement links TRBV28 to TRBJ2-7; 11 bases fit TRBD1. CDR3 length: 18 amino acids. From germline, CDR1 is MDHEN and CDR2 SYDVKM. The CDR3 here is CASTLLPQVGTGGREQYF. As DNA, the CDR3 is TGTGCCAGCACTTTACTGCCTCAAGTCGGGACAGGGGGTCGGGAGCAGTACTTC.

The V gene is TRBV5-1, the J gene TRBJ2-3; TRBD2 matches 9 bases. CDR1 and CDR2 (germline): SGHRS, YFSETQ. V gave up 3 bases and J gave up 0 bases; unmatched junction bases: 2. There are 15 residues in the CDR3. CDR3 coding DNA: TGCGCCAGCAGCTCCCTAGCGGGGAGCACAGATACGCAGTATTTT. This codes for CASSSLAGSTDTQYF. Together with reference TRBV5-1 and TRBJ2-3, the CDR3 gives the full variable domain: KAGVTQTPRYLIKTRGQQVTLSCSPISGHRSVSWYQQTPGQGLQFLFEYFSETQRNKGNFPGRFSGRQFSNSRSEMNVSTLELGDSALYLCASSSLAGSTDTQYFGPGTRLTVL.

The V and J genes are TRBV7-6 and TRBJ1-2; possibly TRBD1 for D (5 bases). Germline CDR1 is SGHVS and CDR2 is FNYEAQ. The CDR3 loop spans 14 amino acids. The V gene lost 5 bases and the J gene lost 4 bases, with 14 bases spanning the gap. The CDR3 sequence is CASSGPWGVYGYTF. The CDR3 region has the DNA TGTGCCAGCAGCGGGCCGTGGGGGGTCTATGGCTACACCTTC.

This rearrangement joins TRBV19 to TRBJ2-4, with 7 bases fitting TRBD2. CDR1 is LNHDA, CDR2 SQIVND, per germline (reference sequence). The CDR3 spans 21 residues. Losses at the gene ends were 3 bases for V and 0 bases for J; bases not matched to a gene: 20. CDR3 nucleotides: TGTGCCAGTAGTATCAGAGGAGGCGGCAGGTGGGGGGGATTAGCCAAAAACATTCAGTACTTC. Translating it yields CASSIRGGGRWGGLAKNIQYF. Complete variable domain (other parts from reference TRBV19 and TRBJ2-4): DGGITQSPKYLFRKEGQNVTLSCEQNLNHDAMYWYRQDPGQGLRLIYYSQIVNDFQKGDIAEGYSVSREKKESFPLTVTSAQKNPTAFYLCASSIRGGGRWGGLAKNIQYFGAGTRLSVL.

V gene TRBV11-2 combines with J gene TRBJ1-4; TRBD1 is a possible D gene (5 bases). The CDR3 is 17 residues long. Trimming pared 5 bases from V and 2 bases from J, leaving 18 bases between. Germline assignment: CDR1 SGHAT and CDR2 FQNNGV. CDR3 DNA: TGTGCCAGCAGCGTGTACCAGGGTACGATTACTAATGAAAAACTGTTTTTT. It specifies CASSVYQGTITNEKLFF.

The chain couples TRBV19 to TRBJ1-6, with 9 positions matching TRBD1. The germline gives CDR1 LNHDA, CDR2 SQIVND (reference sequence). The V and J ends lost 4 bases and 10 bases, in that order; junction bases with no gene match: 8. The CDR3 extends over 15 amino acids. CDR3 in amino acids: CASSTRDRVGSPLHF. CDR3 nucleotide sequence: TGTGCCAGTAGTACCCGGGACAGGGTAGGCTCACCCCTCCACTTT.

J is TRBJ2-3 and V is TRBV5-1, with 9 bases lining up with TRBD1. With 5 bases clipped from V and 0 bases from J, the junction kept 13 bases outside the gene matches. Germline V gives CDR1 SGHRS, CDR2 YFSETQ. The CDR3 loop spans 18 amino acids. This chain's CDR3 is CASRPTGGLYLSTDTQYF. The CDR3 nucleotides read TGCGCCAGCAGGCCTACAGGGGGCTTGTACCTTAGCACAGATACGCAGTATTTT.

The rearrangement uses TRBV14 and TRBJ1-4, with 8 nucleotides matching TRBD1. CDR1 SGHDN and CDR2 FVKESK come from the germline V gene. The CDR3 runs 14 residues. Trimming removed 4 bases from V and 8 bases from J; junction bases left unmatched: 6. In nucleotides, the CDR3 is TGTGCCAGCAGCCGCAGGGGGCTCGGGGAAAAACTGTTTTTT. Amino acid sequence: CASSRRGLGEKLFF.

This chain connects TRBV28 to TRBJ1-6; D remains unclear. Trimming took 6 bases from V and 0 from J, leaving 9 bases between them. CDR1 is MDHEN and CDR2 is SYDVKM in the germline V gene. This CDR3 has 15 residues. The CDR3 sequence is CASRSGNSYNSPLHF. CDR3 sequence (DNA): TGTGCCAGCAGGAGCGGAAACTCCTATAATTCACCCCTCCACTTT.

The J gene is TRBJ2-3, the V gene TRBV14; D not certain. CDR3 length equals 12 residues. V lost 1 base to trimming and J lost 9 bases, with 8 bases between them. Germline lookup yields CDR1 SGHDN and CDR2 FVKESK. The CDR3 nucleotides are TGTGCCAGCAGCCAAGGGCTAATAACGCAGTATTTT. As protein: CASSQGLITQYF.

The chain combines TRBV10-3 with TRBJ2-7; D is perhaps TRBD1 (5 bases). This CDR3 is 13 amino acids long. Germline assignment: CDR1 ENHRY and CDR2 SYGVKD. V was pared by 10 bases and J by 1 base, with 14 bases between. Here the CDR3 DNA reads TGTGCCACCGCGAGAGACAGTTCCTACGAGCAGTACTTC. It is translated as CATARDSSYEQYF.

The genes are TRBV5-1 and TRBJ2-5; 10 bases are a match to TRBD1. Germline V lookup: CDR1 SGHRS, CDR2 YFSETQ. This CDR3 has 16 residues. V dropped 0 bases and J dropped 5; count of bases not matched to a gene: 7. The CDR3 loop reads CASSLVGTGEEETQYF. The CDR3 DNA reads TGCGCCAGCAGCTTGGTCGGGACAGGGGAGGAGGAGACCCAGTACTTC. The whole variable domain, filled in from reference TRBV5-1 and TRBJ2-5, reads KAGVTQTPRYLIKTRGQQVTLSCSPISGHRSVSWYQQTPGQGLQFLFEYFSETQRNKGNFPGRFSGRQFSNSRSEMNVSTLELGDSALYLCASSLVGTGEEETQYFGPGTRLLVL.

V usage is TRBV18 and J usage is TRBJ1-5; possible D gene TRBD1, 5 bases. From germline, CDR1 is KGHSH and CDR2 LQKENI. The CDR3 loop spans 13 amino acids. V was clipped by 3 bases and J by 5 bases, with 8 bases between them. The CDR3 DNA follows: TGTGCCAGCTCACCTTTGGGGGATCAGCCCCAGCATTTT. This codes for CASSPLGDQPQHF.

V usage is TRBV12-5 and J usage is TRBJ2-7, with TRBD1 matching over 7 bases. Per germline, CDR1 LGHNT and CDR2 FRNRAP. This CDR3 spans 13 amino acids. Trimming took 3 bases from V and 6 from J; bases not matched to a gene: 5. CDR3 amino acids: CASGFRGNGEQYF. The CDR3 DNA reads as TGTGCTAGTGGTTTCAGGGGGAATGGCGAGCAGTACTTC. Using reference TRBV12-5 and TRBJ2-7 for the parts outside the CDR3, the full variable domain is DARVTQTPRHKVTEMGQEVTMRCQPILGHNTVFWYRQTMMQGLELLAYFRNRAPLDDSGMPKDRFSAEMPDATLATLKIQPSEPRDSAVYFCASGFRGNGEQYFGPGTRLTVT.

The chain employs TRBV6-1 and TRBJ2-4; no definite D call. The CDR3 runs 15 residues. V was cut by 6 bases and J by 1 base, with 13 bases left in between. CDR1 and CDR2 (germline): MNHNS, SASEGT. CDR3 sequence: CASSRAGWAKNIQYF. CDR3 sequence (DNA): TGTGCCAGCAGCCGTGCTGGTTGGGCCAAAAACATTCAGTACTTC.

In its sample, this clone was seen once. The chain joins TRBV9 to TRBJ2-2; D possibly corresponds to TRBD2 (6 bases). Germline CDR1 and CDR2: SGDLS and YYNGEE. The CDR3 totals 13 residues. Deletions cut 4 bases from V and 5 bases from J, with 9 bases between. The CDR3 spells CASSPGGTGELFF. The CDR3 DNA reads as TGTGCCAGCAGCCCCGGAGGGACCGGGGAGCTGTTTTTT.

The CDR3 region is CASSLGLGQGYSYEQYF. In DNA form, the CDR3 reads TGTGCCAGCAGCTTAGGACTGGGACAGGGATATTCCTACGAGCAGTACTTC. V and J are TRBV11-2 and TRBJ2-7; 9 bases are shared with TRBD1. The CDR3 sequence is 17 residues long. Losses at the gene ends were 1 base for V and 1 base for J; bases not matched to a gene: 8. Germline loops: CDR1 SGHAT, CDR2 FQNNGV. The full variable domain, rest sourced from reference TRBV11-2 and TRBJ2-7, is EAGVAQSPRYKIIEKRQSVAFWCNPISGHATLYWYQQILGQGPKLLIQFQNNGVVDDSQLPKDRFSAERLKGVDSTLKIQPAKLEDSAVYLCASSLGLGQGYSYEQYFGPGTRLTVT.

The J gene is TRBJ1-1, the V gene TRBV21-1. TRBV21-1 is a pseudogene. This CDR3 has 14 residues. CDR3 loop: CASGRWTIGTEAFF. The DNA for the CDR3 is TGTGCCAGCGGCAGATGGACGATAGGAACTGAAGCTTTCTTT.

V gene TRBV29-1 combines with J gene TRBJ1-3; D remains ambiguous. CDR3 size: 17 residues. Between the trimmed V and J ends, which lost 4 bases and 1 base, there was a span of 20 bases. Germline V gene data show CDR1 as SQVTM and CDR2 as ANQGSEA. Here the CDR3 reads CSVGYFWPWRSGNTIYF. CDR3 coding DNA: TGCAGCGTTGGCTACTTTTGGCCCTGGAGATCTGGAAACACCATATATTTT. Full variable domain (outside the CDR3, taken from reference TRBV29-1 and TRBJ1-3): SAVISQKPSRDICQRGTSLTIQCQVDSQVTMMFWYRQQPGQSLTLIATANQGSEATYESGFVIDKFPISRPNLTFSTLTVSNMSPEDSSIYLCSVGYFWPWRSGNTIYFGEGSWLTVV.

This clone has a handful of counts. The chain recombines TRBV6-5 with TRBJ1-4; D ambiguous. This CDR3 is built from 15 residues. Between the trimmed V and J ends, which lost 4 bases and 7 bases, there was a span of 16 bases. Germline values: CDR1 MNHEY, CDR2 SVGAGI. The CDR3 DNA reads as TGTGCCAGCAGTTCCTCTGACGGGATGGGTGAAAAACTGTTTTTT. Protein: CASSSSDGMGEKLFF.